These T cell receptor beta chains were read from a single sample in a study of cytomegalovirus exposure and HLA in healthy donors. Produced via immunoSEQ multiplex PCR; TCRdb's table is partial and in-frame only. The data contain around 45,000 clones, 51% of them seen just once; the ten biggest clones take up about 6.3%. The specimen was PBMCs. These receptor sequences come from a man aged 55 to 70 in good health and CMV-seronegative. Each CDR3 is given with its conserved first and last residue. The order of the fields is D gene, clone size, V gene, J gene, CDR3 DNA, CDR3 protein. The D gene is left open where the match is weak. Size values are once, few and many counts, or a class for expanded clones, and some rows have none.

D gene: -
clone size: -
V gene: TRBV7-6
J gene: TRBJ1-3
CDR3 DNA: TGTGCCAGCAGCTTGATGGCAGGCTCTGGAAACACCATATATTTT
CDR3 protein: CASSLMAGSGNTIYF

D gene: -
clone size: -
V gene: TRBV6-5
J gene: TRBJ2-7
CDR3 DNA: TGTGCCAGCAGTTACTACAGGGACTACGAGCAGTACTTC
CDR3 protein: CASSYYRDYEQYF

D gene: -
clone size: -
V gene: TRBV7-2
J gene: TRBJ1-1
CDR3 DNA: TGTGCCAGCAGCCCCCCTGCGTCTGAAGCTTTCTTT
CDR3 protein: CASSPPASEAFF

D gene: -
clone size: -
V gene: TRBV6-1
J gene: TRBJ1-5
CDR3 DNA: TGTGCCAGCAGTGAAATGACAGGCGGAAATCAGCCCCAGCATTTT
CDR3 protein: CASSEMTGGNQPQHF

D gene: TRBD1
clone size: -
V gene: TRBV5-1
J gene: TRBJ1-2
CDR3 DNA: TGCGCCAGCAGCTCTGTCCCGGGACAGGGTTTGGATGGCTACACCTTC
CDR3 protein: CASSSVPGQGLDGYTF

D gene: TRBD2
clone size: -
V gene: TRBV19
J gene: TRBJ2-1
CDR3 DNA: TGTGCCAGTAGTATGGCCGGGACTAGCGGGAGATCGTCCTACAATGAGCAGTTCTTC
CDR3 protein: CASSMAGTSGRSSYNEQFF

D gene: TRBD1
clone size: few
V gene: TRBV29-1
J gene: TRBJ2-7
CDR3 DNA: TGCAGCGTGCTCGGAGATAGGGACAGAGGGATCGAGCAGTACTTC
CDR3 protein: CSVLGDRDRGIEQYF

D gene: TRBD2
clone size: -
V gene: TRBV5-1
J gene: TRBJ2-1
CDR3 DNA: TGCGCCAGCTCGATGGGACTAGCGGGATACAATGAGCAGTTCTTC
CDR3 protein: CASSMGLAGYNEQFF

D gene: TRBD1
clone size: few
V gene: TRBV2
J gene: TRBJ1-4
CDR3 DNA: TGTGCCAGCACCCGGGACAGGGGATTCCGTGAAAAACTGTTTTTT
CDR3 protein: CASTRDRGFREKLFF

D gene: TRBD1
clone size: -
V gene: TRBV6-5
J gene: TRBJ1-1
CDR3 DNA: TGTGCCAGCAGCGCAGACAGGGACGGAATCACTGAAGCTTTCTTT
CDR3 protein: CASSADRDGITEAFF

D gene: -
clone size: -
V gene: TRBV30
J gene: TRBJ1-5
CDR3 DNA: TGTGCCTGGAGTGGAGGAATAGGAGGGGAGGGTAGCAATCAGCCCCAGCATTTT
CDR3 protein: CAWSGGIGGEGSNQPQHF

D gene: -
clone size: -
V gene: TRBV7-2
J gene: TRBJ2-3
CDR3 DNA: TGTGCCAGCAGCCAGCGAACTTCGACTGATTTT
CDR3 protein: CASSQRTSTDF

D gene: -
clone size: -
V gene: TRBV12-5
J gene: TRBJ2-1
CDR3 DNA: TGTGCTAGTGGTTCCCACGGTGAGCAGTTCTTC
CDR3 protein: CASGSHGEQFF

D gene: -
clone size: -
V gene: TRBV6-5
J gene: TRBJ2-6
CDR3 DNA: TGTGCCAGCAGTTTCGACCCAGGGACTGGGGCCAACGTCCTGACTTTC
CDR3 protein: CASSFDPGTGANVLTF

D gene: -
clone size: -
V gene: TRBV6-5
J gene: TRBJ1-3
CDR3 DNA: TGTGCCAGCAGTTACTCGACGACACCTGGAAACACCATATATTTT
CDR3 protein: CASSYSTTPGNTIYF

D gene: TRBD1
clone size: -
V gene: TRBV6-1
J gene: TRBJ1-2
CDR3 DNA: TGTGCCAGCAGTACCAGACAGGGGGCTAACTATGGCTACACCTTC
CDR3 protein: CASSTRQGANYGYTF

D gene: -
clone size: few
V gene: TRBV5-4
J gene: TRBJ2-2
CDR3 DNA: TGTGCCAGCAGCTTGGTTTCAGGGGTGACCGGGGAGCTGTTTTTT
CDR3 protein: CASSLVSGVTGELFF

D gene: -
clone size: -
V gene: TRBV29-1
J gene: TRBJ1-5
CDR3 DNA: TGCAGCGTTGCAGGGGTAGGAAGCAATCAGCCCCAGCATTTT
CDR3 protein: CSVAGVGSNQPQHF

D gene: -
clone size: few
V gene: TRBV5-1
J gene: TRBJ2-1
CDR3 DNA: TGCGCCAGCAGCGGGGGCCCGGGTGGGGATGAGCAGTTCTTC
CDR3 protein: CASSGGPGGDEQFF

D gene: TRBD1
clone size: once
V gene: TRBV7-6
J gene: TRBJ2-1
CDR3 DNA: TGTGCCAGCAGCCTCTGGACAGGGTACGAGCAGTTCTTC
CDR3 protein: CASSLWTGYEQFF

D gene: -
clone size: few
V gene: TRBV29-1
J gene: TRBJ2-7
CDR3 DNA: TGCAGCGTTATCGTCCGGGACGAGCAGTACTTC
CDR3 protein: CSVIVRDEQYF

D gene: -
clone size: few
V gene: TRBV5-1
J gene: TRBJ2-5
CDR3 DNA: TGCGCCAGCAGCTCAGGACAGCTCCAAGAGACCCAGTACTTC
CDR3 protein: CASSSGQLQETQYF

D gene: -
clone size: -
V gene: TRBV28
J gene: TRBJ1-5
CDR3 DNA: TGTGCCAGCAGCTCGCAGGGCCACAATCAGCCCCAGCATTTT
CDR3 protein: CASSSQGHNQPQHF

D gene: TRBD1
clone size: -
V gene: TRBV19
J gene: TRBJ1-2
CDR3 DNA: TGTGCCAGTAGTATCGGAGGGGGCGCGAACTATGGCTACACCTTC
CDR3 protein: CASSIGGGANYGYTF

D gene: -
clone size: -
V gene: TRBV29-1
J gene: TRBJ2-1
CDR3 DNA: TGCAGCGTTGAAGAAGGGGCCGGTCACTATGAGCAGTTCTTC
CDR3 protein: CSVEEGAGHYEQFF

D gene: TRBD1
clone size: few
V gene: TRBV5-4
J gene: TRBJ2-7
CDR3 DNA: TGTGCCAGCAGCTTGGGTCGAACAGGGGGTGAAGGGTACGAGCAGTACTTC
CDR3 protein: CASSLGRTGGEGYEQYF

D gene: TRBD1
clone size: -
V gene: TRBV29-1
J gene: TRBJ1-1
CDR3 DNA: TGCAGCGTTCCCAGACAGGGAAAGACTGAAGCTTTCTTT
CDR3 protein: CSVPRQGKTEAFF

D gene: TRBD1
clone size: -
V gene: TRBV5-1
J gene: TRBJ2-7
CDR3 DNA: TGCGCCAGCAGCATCTCCGGGACAGGGTTAGGCGAGCAGTACTTC
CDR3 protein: CASSISGTGLGEQYF

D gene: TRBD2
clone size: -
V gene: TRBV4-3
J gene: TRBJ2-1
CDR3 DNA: TGCGCCAGCAGCCAAGATACTAGCGGATACAATGAGCAGTTCTTC
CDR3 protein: CASSQDTSGYNEQFF

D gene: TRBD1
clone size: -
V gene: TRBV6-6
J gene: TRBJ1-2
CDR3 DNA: TGTGCCAGCAGCGAGACAGGGCGGAACTATGGCTACACCTTC
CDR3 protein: CASSETGRNYGYTF

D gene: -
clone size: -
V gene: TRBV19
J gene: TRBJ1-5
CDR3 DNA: TGTGCCAGTGGGGGCGGCCGAGGGAACCAGCCCCAGCATTTT
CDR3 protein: CASGGGRGNQPQHF

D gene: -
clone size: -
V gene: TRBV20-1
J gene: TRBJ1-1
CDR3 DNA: TGCAGTGCTGAGGGCAATGAAGCTTTCTTT
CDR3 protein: CSAEGNEAFF

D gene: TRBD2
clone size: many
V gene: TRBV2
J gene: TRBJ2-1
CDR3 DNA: TGTGCCAGCAGTAGCGGGAGCTACAATGAGCAGTTCTTC
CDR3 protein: CASSSGSYNEQFF

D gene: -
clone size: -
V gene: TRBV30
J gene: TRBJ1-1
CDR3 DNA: TGTGCCTGGGAACAGGCTCGCCCAGAAGCTTTCTTT
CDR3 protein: CAWEQARPEAFF

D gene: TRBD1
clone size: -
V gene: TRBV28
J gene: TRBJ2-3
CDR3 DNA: TGTGCCAGCACCCGGACAGGGATATTCACAGATACGCAGTATTTT
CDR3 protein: CASTRTGIFTDTQYF

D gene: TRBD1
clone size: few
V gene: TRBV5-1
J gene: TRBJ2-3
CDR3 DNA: TGCGCCAGCAGCGCGGGGCCGGGACAGGGGGCCTCAGATACGCAGTATTTT
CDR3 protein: CASSAGPGQGASDTQYF

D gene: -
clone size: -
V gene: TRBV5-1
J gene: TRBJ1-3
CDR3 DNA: TGCGCCAGCAGCTTGGTAGGGGGTCTGAACACCATATATTTT
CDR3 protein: CASSLVGGLNTIYF

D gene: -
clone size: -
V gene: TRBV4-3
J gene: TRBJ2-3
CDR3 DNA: TGCGCCAGCAGCCAAGTTACGCCAGGGGGGTCAAATACGCAGTATTTT
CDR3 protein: CASSQVTPGGSNTQYF

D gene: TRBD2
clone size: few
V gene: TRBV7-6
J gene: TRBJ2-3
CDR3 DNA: TGTGCCAGCAGCATTCAGGGCGGGGGGTTCACAGATACGCAGTATTTT
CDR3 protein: CASSIQGGGFTDTQYF

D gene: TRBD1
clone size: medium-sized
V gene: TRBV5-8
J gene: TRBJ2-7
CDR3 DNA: TGTGCCTCCTTGAGGGGGCTAAACGAGCAGTACTTC
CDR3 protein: CASLRGLNEQYF

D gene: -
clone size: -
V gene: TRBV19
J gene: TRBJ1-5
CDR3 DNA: TGTGCCAGTAGTATCGGGGGGCCCCAGCATTTT
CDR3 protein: CASSIGGPQHF

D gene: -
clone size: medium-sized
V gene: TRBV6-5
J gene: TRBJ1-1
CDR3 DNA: TGTGCCAGCAGTTGGGACATGAACACTGAAGCTTTCTTT
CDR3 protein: CASSWDMNTEAFF

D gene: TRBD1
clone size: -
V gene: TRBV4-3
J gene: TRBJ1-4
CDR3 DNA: TGCGCCAGCAGCCAAGAAACAGGGGGCAACGAAAAACTGTTTTTT
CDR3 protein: CASSQETGGNEKLFF

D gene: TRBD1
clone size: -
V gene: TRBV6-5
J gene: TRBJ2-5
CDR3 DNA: TGTGCCAGCAGTTACCGGGGACAGGGGCAAGAGACCCAGTACTTC
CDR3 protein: CASSYRGQGQETQYF

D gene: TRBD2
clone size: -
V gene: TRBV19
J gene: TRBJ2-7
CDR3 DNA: TGTGCCAGTAGTATTTCCCGGGAGGGGAGCGAGCAGTACTTC
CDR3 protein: CASSISREGSEQYF

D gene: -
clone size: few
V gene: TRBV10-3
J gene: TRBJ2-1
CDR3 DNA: TGTGCCACCAACCATGCCAGGGACAATGAGCAGTTCTTC
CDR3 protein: CATNHARDNEQFF

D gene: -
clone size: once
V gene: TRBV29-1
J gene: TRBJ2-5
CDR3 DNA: TGCAGCGCAAACCGGGACATTGGAAAGACCCAGTACTTC
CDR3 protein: CSANRDIGKTQYF

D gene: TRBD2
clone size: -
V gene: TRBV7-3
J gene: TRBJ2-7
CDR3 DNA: TGTGCCAGCAGTCCGATAGCGGGAACCTACGAGCAGTACTTC
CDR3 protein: CASSPIAGTYEQYF

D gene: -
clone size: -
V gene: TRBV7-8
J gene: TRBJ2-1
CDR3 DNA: TGTGCCAGCAGTCAAGGGCTAGCGAGCTACAATGAGCAGTTCTTC
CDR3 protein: CASSQGLASYNEQFF

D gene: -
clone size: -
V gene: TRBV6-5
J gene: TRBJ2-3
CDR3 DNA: TGTGCCAGCAGTCCGGGGATCCGCACAGATACGCAGTATTTT
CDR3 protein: CASSPGIRTDTQYF

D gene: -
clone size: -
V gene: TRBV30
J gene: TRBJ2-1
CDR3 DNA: TGTGCCTGGAGTCCCCTAGGGGATGAGCAGTTCTTC
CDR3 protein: CAWSPLGDEQFF

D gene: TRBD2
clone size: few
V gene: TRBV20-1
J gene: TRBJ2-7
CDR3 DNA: TGCAGTAAAGCGGGGCTATACGAGCAGTACTTC
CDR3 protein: CSKAGLYEQYF

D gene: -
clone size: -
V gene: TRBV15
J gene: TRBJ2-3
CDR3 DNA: TGTGCCACCAGCAGGGGGGGGCGTGGGACAGATACGCAGTATTTT
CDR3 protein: CATSRGGRGTDTQYF